The 20 T cell receptor beta chains presented below share a single source sample, sequenced in a study of T cell repertoires in cytomegalovirus infection. One entry per CDR3 protein, called by TCRdb with MiXCR from the reads. The data contain hundreds of thousands of distinct CDR3 sequences, approximately 24% of them singletons. The material sequenced was CD8+ T cells from PBMCs. These receptors were obtained from a human donor in good health (CMV status not recorded). Some clones in this sample may be carry-over from other donors' samples.

The chain has TRBV24-1 and TRBJ2-3; TRBD2 might be the D (7 bases). Germline-derived CDR1 and CDR2 are KGHDR and SFDVKD. CDR3 length equals 16 residues. Trimming pared 0 bases from V and 7 bases from J, leaving 16 bases between. CDR3 loop: CATSDLSGGAGNTQYF. CDR3 DNA sequence: TGTGCCACCAGTGATTTGAGTGGGGGGGCAGGAAATACGCAGTATTTT.

This clonotype appeared many times. The chain is built from TRBV7-3 and TRBJ2-1; D is ambiguous. Germline V lookup: CDR1 SGHTA, CDR2 FQGTGA. The length of the CDR3 is 14 residues. Trimming removed 5 bases at V and 4 bases at J, with 12 bases between. The DNA of the CDR3 is TGTGCCAGCAGCCACTCGGACGGTTACAATGAGCAGTTCTTC. Translation gives CASSHSDGYNEQFF.

The chain uses TRBV7-9 and TRBJ2-4; D might be TRBD1 (6 bases). CDR1 SEHNR and CDR2 FQNEAQ come from the germline V gene (reference sequence). Trimming shortened V by 5 bases and J by 13 bases, and 21 bases separated the two germline ends. This CDR3 comprises 14 residues. CDR3 in amino acids: CASSNDLVGARQYF. The CDR3 nucleotides are TGTGCCAGCAGCAATGACTTAGTGGGGGCTCGGCAGTACTTC.

The J gene is TRBJ2-1, the V gene TRBV29-1, with 9 bases that match TRBD2. The CDR3 spans 15 residues. The germline CDR1 and CDR2 sequences are SQVTM and ANQGSEA. V lost 3 bases and J lost 7; bases outside the gene matches: 10. The CDR3 bases are TGCAGCGTTGAGGGGGGGGTAGCGGGGGAGAATGAGCAGTTCTTC. It encodes CSVEGGVAGENEQFF.

The chain combines TRBV20-1 with TRBJ2-5; D is perhaps TRBD1 or TRBD2 (6 bases each). V was clipped by 3 bases and J by 5 bases, with 10 bases between them. Per germline, CDR1 DFQATT and CDR2 SNEGSKA (reference sequence). The CDR3 length is 12 residues. The CDR3 bases are TGCAGTGCTAGGTGGAGGGGGGAGACCCAGTACTTC. This translates into CSARWRGETQYF.

This clonotype was seen only a few times. This chain uses TRBV14 with TRBJ1-2; unclear D gene. Germline-derived CDR1 and CDR2 are SGHDN and FVKESK. The ends were cut back, 0 bases at V and 4 bases at J, with 9 bases in the middle. The CDR3 has 14 amino acids. The CDR3 loop is CASSQETGIYGYTF. The DNA for the CDR3 is TGTGCCAGCAGCCAAGAGACGGGAATCTATGGCTACACCTTC. Together with reference TRBV14 and TRBJ1-2, the CDR3 gives the full variable domain: EAGVTQFPSHSVIEKGQTVTLRCDPISGHDNLYWYRRVMGKEIKFLLHFVKESKQDESGMPNNRFLAERTGGTYSTLKVQPAELEDSGVYFCASSQETGIYGYTFGSGTRLTVV.

The rearrangement links TRBV2 to TRBJ2-1; D is unclear. This CDR3 is 13 amino acids long. V lost 2 bases, J lost 10 bases, and 12 bases lay in between. Germline values: CDR1 SNHLY, CDR2 FYNNEI. The CDR3 bases are TGTGCCAGCAGTGAATCAAGGCGTACGGAGCAGTTCTTC. Residues: CASSESRRTEQFF.

The CDR3 bases are TGTGCCAGCAGCTTCGACCGGACTAGCGGGGGCTACAATGAGCAGTTCTTC. It is translated as CASSFDRTSGGYNEQFF. The chain joins TRBV13 to TRBJ2-1; 13 bases are a match to TRBD2. The CDR3 sequence is 17 residues long. Germline CDR1 reads PRHDT; CDR2 reads FYEKMQ (reference sequence). With V trimmed by 3 bases and J by 3 bases, 5 bases remained unmatched. The whole variable domain, remainder taken from reference TRBV13 and TRBJ2-1, is AAGVIQSPRHLIKEKRETATLKCYPIPRHDTVYWYQQGPGQDPQFLISFYEKMQSDKGSIPDRFSAQQFSDYHSELNMSSLELGDSALYFCASSFDRTSGGYNEQFFGPGTRLTVL.

This clonotype has a handful of counts. The chain links TRBV28 to TRBJ2-1; D not certain. There are 14 residues in the CDR3. V dropped 2 bases and J dropped 5 bases, with 10 bases sitting between them. The germline V gene encodes CDR1 MDHEN and CDR2 SYDVKM. The CDR3 DNA reads as TGTGCCAGCAGTTTAAGAATGTTAAACAATGAGCAGTTCTTC. It encodes CASSLRMLNNEQFF.

With regard to this clonotype: One junction end does not reproduce the germline sequence, and a read error may be involved. The chain recombines TRBV7-4 with TRBJ2-3; a weak D match, TRBD1 (6 bases). There are 15 residues in the CDR3. Germline lookup yields CDR1 SGHVT and CDR2 SQSDAQ. As DNA, the CDR3 is TGTGTCAGCAGCCCTAAGGACAGACACACAGATACGCAGTATTTT. This codes for CVSSPKDRHTDTQYF. The entire variable domain, with the rest obtained from reference TRBV7-4 and TRBJ2-3, is as follows: GAGVSQSPRYKVAKRGRDVALRCDSISGHVTLYWYRQTLGQGSEVLTYSQSDAQRDKSGRPSGRFSAERPERSVSTLKIQRTEQGDSAVYLCVSSPKDRHTDTQYFGPGTRLTVL.

This clonotype came up a few times. The gene calls are TRBV27 and TRBJ2-3, with a tentative D call TRBD1 (7 bases). CDR3 length equals 13 residues. Germline values: CDR1 MNHEY, CDR2 SMNVEV (reference sequence). V was clipped by 6 bases and J by 11 bases, with 18 bases between them. Here the CDR3 DNA reads TGTGCCAGCAGCTTAAAGTCCAGGGGGGAGCAGTATTTT. Its translation is CASSLKSRGEQYF.

This clonotype appeared many times. The rearrangement joins TRBV19 to TRBJ2-2; TRBD1 might be the D (5 bases). This CDR3 has 16 residues. Germline CDR1 is LNHDA and CDR2 is SQIVND (reference sequence). The V end was cut by 5 bases, the J end by 0 bases, with 13 bases between. The CDR3, as DNA: TGTGCCAGTAGTCCCAAATGGGGCTCGAACACCGGGGAGCTGTTTTTT. Its protein product is CASSPKWGSNTGELFF.

The rearrangement uses TRBV19 and TRBJ2-1, with unresolved D. The germline gives CDR1 LNHDA, CDR2 SQIVND (reference sequence). Deletions cut 3 bases from V and 0 bases from J, with 18 bases between. The CDR3 totals 18 residues. CDR3 sequence: CASSMLPVTLSSYNEQFF. The CDR3 DNA sequence: TGTGCCAGTAGTATGCTCCCCGTGACCCTAAGCTCCTACAATGAGCAGTTCTTC.

This clonotype came up a few times. This chain links TRBV6-2 or TRBV6-3 with TRBJ2-1, with a tentative D call TRBD1 (6 bases). The germline CDR1 and CDR2 sequences are MNHEY and SVGEGT. The CDR3 is made up of 14 amino acids. Trimming took 1 base from V and 6 from J, leaving 10 bases between them. The CDR3 DNA reads as TGTGCCAGCAGTTACTGGGGGCCGGCCAATGAGCAGTTCTTC. Its protein product is CASSYWGPANEQFF.

Only a few counts were recorded for this clonotype. This chain joins TRBV2 and TRBJ1-1; D gene unclear. Germline V gene sequence: CDR1 SNHLY, CDR2 FYNNEI. The CDR3 consists of 12 residues. Trimming pared 6 bases from V and 8 bases from J, leaving 13 bases between. This CDR3 is CASRGLDGEAFF. In DNA, the CDR3 is TGTGCCAGCAGAGGCCTCGATGGGGAAGCTTTCTTT.

This clonotype was observed a handful of times. The rearrangement uses TRBV5-1 and TRBJ2-1; no clear D. Trimming pared 4 bases from V and 6 bases from J, leaving 11 bases between. The germline CDR1 and CDR2 sequences are SGHRS and YFSETQ. There are 13 residues in the CDR3. Here the CDR3 DNA reads TGCGCCAGCAGCGCCTTTCCTCCCAATGAGCAGTTCTTC. It is translated as CASSAFPPNEQFF. Full variable domain (outside the CDR3, taken from reference TRBV5-1 and TRBJ2-1): KAGVTQTPRYLIKTRGQQVTLSCSPISGHRSVSWYQQTPGQGLQFLFEYFSETQRNKGNFPGRFSGRQFSNSRSEMNVSTLELGDSALYLCASSAFPPNEQFFGPGTRLTVL.

In this sample, this clonotype turned up many times. The gene calls are TRBV7-2 and TRBJ2-5; TRBD2 matches 11 bases. Germline CDR1 reads SGHTA; CDR2 reads FQGNSA. The CDR3 contains 15 residues. The J segment lost 5 bases and the V segment lost 5 bases, leaving 7 bases of the junction unmatched. CDR3 amino acids: CASSLSGGAAETQYF. The CDR3, as DNA: TGTGCCAGCAGCCTTAGCGGGGGGGCCGCGGAGACCCAGTACTTC.

This clonotype was seen ten or more times. V is TRBV7-2 and J is TRBJ1-4; D uncertain. With 2 bases removed from V and 0 bases from J, the gap between germline ends came to 7 bases. The length of the CDR3 is 15 residues. Germline V CDR1 and CDR2: SGHTA, FQGNSA. The CDR3 sequence is CASSLNRATNEKLFF. The CDR3 DNA is TGTGCCAGCAGCTTAAACAGAGCAACTAATGAAAAACTGTTTTTT.

The V and J genes are TRBV29-1 and TRBJ2-3, with D tentatively TRBD1 or TRBD2 (5 bases each). V was pared by 6 bases and J by 8 bases, with 9 bases between. The CDR3 contains 10 residues. CDR1 is SQVTM and CDR2 is ANQGSEA in the germline V gene. DNA of the CDR3: TGCAGCGTGGGGGTATCTACGCAGTATTTT. Amino acids: CSVGVSTQYF.

V gene TRBV18 combines with J gene TRBJ1-1; possible D gene TRBD1, 6 bases. Trimming took 6 bases from V and 8 from J, leaving 13 bases between them. The CDR3 loop spans 12 amino acids. Per germline, CDR1 KGHSH and CDR2 LQKENI. CDR3 nucleotide sequence: TGTGCCAGCTCGCCGACAGGTCTAGAAGCTTTCTTT. Protein product: CASSPTGLEAFF.